This T cell receptor beta chain was found in a study of cytomegalovirus exposure and HLA in healthy donors. Looking at the study overall: A previous analysis identified around 120 million unique TCR beta sequences derived from around 200 million T cells.

Findings and limits, study-wide: In a later analysis, across HLA loci, associated TCR counts were highest for DRB1, lowest for HLA-C.

V was shortened by 3 bases and J by 0 bases, with 13 bases between the two germline ends. The CDR3 length is 16 residues. Germline V gives CDR1 LNHNV, CDR2 YYDKDF (reference sequence). Amplification used 60 Vbeta primers and 13 Jbeta primers. As originally analysed: A later analysis tallied about 80 million unique TCR beta chains, approximately 10 million of them shared. Libraries were prepared by immunoSEQ multiplex PCR; TCRdb keeps only in-frame clonotypes and omits some of them. V, J and clone size were drawn from that table, and D and trimming were deduced from the DNA. The sample consists of about 100,000 clones, roughly 80% of them appearing once. Turning to this clone: Its matching antigen is unknown.

The clonotype comes from a man aged 30-40 years in good health and CMV-seronegative. The source material was PBMCs. The chain couples TRBV15 to TRBJ2-3; D perhaps matches TRBD2 (6 bases). The CDR3 reads CATSRSWGLSTDTQYF. As DNA, the CDR3 is TGTGCCACCAGCAGGAGTTGGGGACTTAGCACAGATACGCAGTATTTT.